This is a list of T cell receptor beta chains from one sample in a study of blood T cells in healthy people across ages. MiXCR was run by TCRdb on the 5' RACE reads, yielding one entry per CDR3 protein. The data contain hundreds of thousands of distinct CDR3 sequences, around 46% of them seen just once; the ten biggest clones take up around 15%. Source material: blood. The receptors here all came from a man aged 25 to 40 in good health. Both conserved end residues are part of each CDR3. D genes are given only for firm matches. The size field is filled for only some rows; it gives once, few, many or a size class.

j_gene	v_gene	abundance	d_gene	CDR3nt	CDR3aa
TRBJ1-1	TRBV10-3	-	-	TGTGCCATCAGTGATAGCAGCAGGGGTTCGTTTGAAGCTTTCTTT	CAISDSSRGSFEAFF
TRBJ2-7	TRBV4-1	-	TRBD1	TGCGCCAGCAGCCAGGAGCCCCTCGGGACAGGCGGCGAGCAGTACTTC	CASSQEPLGTGGEQYF
TRBJ1-6	TRBV10-3	-	-	TGTGCCATCAGTGACTGGGGGGATAATTCACCCCTCCACTTT	CAISDWGDNSPLHF
TRBJ1-6	TRBV9	-	-	TGTGCCAGCAGCGTAGACGGCCAGGACTATAATTCACCCCTCCACTTT	CASSVDGQDYNSPLHF
TRBJ2-3	TRBV7-2	few	TRBD2	TGTGCCAGCAGCTTAGTTTTAGCGGGGGGGTTCACAGATACGCAGTATTTT	CASSLVLAGGFTDTQYF
TRBJ2-7	TRBV18	-	-	TGTGCCAGCTCACCACGGCCAGGGGCATCCTACGAGCAGTACTTC	CASSPRPGASYEQYF
TRBJ2-7	TRBV7-2	many	-	TGTGCCAGCAGCTCCGTATCCTACGAGCAGTACTTC	CASSSVSYEQYF
TRBJ1-3	TRBV12-3/TRBV12-4	-	TRBD1	TGTGCCAGCAGTCCAACGACAGGGAGGGCTGGAAACACCATATATTTT	CASSPTTGRAGNTIYF
TRBJ1-4	TRBV7-9	-	TRBD1	TGTGCCAGCAGCCCCGGACAGGTTGATCCCGAAAAACTGTTTTTT	CASSPGQVDPEKLFF
TRBJ2-5	TRBV29-1	-	TRBD1	TGCAGCGTGGACAGACAGGGATTGGAGACCCAGTACTTC	CSVDRQGLETQYF
TRBJ1-4	TRBV4-2	-	-	TGTGCCAGCAGCCAAGTTTCGGGGGGGCCATCTCCTAATGAAAAACTGTTTTTT	CASSQVSGGPSPNEKLFF
TRBJ1-2	TRBV7-2	-	TRBD1	TGTGCCAGCAGCTTAGGGACAGGGGACAACTATGGCTACACCTTC	CASSLGTGDNYGYTF